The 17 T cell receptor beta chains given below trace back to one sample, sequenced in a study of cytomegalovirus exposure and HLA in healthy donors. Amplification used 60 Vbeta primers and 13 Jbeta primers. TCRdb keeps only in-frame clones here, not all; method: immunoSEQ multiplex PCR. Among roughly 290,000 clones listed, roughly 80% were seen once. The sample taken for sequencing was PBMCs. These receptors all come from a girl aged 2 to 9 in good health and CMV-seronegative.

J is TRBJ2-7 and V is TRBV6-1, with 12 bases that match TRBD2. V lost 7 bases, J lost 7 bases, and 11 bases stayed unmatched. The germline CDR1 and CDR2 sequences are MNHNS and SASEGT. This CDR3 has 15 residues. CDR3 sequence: CASNELAGGSLEQYF. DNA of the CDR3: TGTGCCAGCAACGAACTAGCGGGAGGTTCTTTGGAGCAGTACTTC.

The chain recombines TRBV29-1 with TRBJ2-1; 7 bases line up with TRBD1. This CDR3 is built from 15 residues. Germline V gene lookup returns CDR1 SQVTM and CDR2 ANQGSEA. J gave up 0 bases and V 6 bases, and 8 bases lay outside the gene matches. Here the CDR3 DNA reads TGCAGCGTCGCTGGACAGGAAGTCTCCTACAATGAGCAGTTCTTC. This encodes CSVAGQEVSYNEQFF.

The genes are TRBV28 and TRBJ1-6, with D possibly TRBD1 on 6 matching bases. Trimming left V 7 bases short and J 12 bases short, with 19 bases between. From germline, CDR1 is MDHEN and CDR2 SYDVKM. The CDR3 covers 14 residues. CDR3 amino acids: CASTLPGAQIPLHF. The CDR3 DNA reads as TGTGCCAGCACCCTCCCAGGGGCCCAAATACCCCTCCACTTT.

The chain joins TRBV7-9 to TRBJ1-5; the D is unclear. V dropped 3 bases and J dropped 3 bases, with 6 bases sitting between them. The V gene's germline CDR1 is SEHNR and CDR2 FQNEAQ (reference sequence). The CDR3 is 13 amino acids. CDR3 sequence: CASSFQYNQPQHF. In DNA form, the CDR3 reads TGTGCCAGCAGCTTTCAGTACAATCAGCCCCAGCATTTT.

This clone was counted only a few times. The CDR3 sequence is CAVQTGINEKLFF. CDR3 nucleotides: TGTGCCGTTCAAACAGGGATTAATGAAAAACTGTTTTTT. The chain joins TRBV2 to TRBJ1-4, with D possibly being TRBD1 (6 bases). The CDR3 is made up of 13 amino acids. Trimming pared 11 bases from V and 4 bases from J, leaving 14 bases between. Germline-derived CDR1 and CDR2 are SNHLY and FYNNEI.

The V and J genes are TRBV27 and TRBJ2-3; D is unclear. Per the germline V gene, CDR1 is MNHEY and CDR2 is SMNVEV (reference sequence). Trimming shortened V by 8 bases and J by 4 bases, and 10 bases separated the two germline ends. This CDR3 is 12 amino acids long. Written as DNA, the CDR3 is TGTGCCAGCGTTGGTTGGCCAGATACGCAGTATTTT. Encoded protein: CASVGWPDTQYF.

CDR3 nucleotide sequence: TGTGCCACCAGCAGAGATCACAATCAGCCCCAGCATTTT. It specifies CATSRDHNQPQHF. This sequence joins TRBV15 and TRBJ1-5, with D hard to call. This CDR3 spans 13 amino acids. CDR1 is LNHNV and CDR2 is YYDKDF in the germline V gene (reference sequence). V lost 0 bases, J lost 3 bases, and 3 bases lay in between. Filled out from reference TRBV15 and TRBJ1-5, the complete variable domain reads DAMVIQNPRYQVTQFGKPVTLSCSQTLNHNVMYWYQQKSSQAPKLLFHYYDKDFNNEADTPDNFQSRRPNTSFCFLDIRSPGLGDTAMYLCATSRDHNQPQHFGDGTRLSIL.

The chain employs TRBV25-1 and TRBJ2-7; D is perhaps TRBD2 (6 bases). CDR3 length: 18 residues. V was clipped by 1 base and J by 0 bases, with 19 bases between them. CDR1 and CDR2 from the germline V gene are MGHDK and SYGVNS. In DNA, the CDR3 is TGTGCCAGCAGTGAATCTGGACTTGGGGGGAGGAGCTCCTACGAGCAGTACTTC. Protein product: CASSESGLGGRSSYEQYF.

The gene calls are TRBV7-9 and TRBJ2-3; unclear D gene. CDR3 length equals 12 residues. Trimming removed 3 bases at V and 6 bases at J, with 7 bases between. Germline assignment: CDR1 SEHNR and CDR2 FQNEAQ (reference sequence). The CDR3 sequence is CASSLVQDTQYF. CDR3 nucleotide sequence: TGTGCCAGCAGCTTGGTTCAGGATACGCAGTATTTT.

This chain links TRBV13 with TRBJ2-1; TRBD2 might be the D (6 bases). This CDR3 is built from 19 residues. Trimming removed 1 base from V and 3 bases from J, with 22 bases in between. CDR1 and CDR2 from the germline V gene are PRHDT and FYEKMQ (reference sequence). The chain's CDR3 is CASSLDGGIGGIHYNEQFF. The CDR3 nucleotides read TGTGCCAGCAGCTTAGATGGGGGGATAGGAGGGATTCACTACAATGAGCAGTTCTTC.

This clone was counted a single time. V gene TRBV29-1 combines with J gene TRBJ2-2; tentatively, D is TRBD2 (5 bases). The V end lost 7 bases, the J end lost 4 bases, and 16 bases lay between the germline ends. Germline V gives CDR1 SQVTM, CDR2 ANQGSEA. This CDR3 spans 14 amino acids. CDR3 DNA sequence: TGCAGCGCTTGGGCGCTGGGGAGCACCGGGGAGCTGTTTTTT. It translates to CSAWALGSTGELFF.

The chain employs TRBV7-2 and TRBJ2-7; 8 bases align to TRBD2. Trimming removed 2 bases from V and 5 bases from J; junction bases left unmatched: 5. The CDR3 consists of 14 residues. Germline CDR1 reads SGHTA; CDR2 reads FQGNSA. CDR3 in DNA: TGTGCCAGCAGCTTACGGGGGGGGCTACACGAGCAGTACTTC. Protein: CASSLRGGLHEQYF. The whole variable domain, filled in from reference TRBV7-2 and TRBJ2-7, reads GAGVSQSPSNKVTEKGKDVELRCDPISGHTALYWYRQSLGQGLEFLIYFQGNSAPDKSGLPSDRFSAERTGGSVSTLTIQRTQQEDSAVYLCASSLRGGLHEQYFGPGTRLTVT.

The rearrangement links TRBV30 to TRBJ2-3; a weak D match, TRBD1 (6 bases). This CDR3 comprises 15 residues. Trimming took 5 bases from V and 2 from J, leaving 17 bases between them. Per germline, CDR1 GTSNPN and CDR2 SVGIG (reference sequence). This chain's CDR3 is CAWLKPGHLTDTQYF. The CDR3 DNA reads TGTGCCTGGCTAAAGCCGGGACACCTCACAGATACGCAGTATTTT.

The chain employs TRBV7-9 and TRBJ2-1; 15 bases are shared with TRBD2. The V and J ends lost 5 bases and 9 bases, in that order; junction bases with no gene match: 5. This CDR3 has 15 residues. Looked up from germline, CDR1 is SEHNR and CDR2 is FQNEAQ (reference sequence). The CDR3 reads CASSRTSGRAGEQFF. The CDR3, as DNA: TGTGCCAGCAGCAGGACTAGCGGGAGGGCCGGTGAGCAGTTCTTC. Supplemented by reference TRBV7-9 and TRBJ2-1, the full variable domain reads DTGVSQNPRHKITKRGQNVTFRCDPISEHNRLYWYRQTLGQGPEFLTYFQNEAQLEKSRLLSDRFSAERPKGSFSTLEIQRTEQGDSAMYLCASSRTSGRAGEQFFGPGTRLTVL.

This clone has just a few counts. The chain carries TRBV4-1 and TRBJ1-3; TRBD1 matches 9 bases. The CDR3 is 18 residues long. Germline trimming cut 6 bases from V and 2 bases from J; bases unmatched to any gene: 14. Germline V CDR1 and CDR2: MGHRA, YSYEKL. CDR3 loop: CASSEDRGSLSPGNTIYF. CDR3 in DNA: TGCGCCAGCAGTGAGGACAGGGGAAGCCTATCTCCTGGAAACACCATATATTTT.

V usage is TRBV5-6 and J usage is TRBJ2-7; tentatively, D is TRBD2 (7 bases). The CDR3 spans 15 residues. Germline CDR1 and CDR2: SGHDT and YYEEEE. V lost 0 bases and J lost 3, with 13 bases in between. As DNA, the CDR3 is TGTGCCAGCAGCTTGGGGGGCGGGGGCCGCTACGAGCAGTACTTC. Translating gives CASSLGGGGRYEQYF.

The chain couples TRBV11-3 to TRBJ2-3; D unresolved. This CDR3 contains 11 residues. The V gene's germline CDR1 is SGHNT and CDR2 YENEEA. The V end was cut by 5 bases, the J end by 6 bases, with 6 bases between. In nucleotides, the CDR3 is TGTGCCAGCAGCCTCGGGGATACGCAGTATTTT. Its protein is CASSLGDTQYF.